This T cell receptor (beta chain) comes out of a study of cytomegalovirus exposure and HLA in healthy donors. Germline V gene sequence: CDR1 MGHRA, CDR2 YSYEKL. The CDR3 contains 16 residues. V lost 1 base, J lost 7 bases, and 8 bases stayed unmatched. PCR involved 60 Vbeta and 13 Jbeta primers. This table comes from immunoSEQ multiplex PCR, and its TCRdb copy is limited to in-frame clones, with some not included. This table has under 250,000 clones, over 75% appearing once. Whole-study findings and limits: Among TCR beta chains, those listed as cytomegalovirus-associated numbered roughly 150. The authors judged a highly shared variant cluster likely a sequencing artifact. In a later analysis, donors in an Asian-associated ancestry cluster reportedly had fewer N-insertions in productive TCRs than the cohort mean.

For this clone: The antigen is unknown.

The material sequenced was PBMCs. The TCR was taken from a woman aged 45 to 65 in good health and CMV-seropositive. The J gene is TRBJ2-7, the V gene TRBV4-1, with 12 positions matching TRBD2. The CDR3 DNA is TGCGCCAGCAGCCAAGTGGCTAGCGGGGGGGTCACGGAGCAGTACTTC. Amino acids: CASSQVASGGVTEQYF.